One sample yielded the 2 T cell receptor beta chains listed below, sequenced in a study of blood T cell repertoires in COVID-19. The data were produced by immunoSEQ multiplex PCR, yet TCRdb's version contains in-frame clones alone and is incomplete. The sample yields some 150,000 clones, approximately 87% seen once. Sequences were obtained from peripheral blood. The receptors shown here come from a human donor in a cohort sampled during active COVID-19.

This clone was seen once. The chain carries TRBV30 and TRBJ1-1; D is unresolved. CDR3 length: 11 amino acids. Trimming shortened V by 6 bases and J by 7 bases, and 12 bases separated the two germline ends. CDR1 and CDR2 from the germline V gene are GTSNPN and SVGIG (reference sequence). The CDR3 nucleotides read TGTGCCTGCTCGGGGTACGGTGAAGCTTTCTTT. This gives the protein CACSGYGEAFF. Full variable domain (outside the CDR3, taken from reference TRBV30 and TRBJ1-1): SQTIHQWPATLVQPVGSPLSLECTVEGTSNPNLYWYRQAAGRGLQLLFYSVGIGQISSEVPQNLSASRPQDRQFILSSKKLLLSDSGFYLCACSGYGEAFFGQGTRLTVV.

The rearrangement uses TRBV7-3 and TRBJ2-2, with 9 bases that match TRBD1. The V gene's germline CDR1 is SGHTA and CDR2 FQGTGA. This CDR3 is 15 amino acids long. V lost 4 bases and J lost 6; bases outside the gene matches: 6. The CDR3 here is CASSSQGAFAGELFF. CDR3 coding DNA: TGTGCCAGCAGCTCACAGGGGGCGTTCGCCGGGGAGCTGTTTTTT.